This T cell receptor beta chain derives from a study of blood T cell repertoires in COVID-19. Study context: The analysed material was cDNA or gDNA that came from T cells, B-cell-depleted T cells, or PBMCs.

The V and J ends lost 5 bases and 2 bases respectively, with 10 bases between them. Looked up from germline, CDR1 is SEHNR and CDR2 is FQNEAQ (reference sequence). This CDR3 spans 14 amino acids. Method: immunoSEQ multiplex PCR; TCRdb's copy keeps in-frame clones and lacks some. The table includes approximately 240,000 clones, approximately 85% detected once. J is TRBJ2-1 and V is TRBV7-9; TRBD1 is a possible D gene (5 bases). The sequence came from a man in his forties or fifties with acute or convalescent COVID-19. Material: peripheral blood. CDR3 residues: CASSPRAAYNEQFF. The CDR3 DNA follows: TGTGCCAGCAGCCCCAGGGCAGCCTACAATGAGCAGTTCTTC.